This T cell receptor beta chain was obtained from a study of T cells in women clearing cervical HPV infection. Across the whole study: Case blood was drawn when the lesion was first found; control blood after infection became undetectable.

CDR1 is MNHEY, CDR2 SVGEGT, per germline. This CDR3 is 17 amino acids long. Concerning this clone itself: The missing CDR3 end, 3 residues past where the read stops, is filled in from the germline J gene.

Sequencing was performed with immunoSEQ multiplex PCR; in TCRdb, only in-frame clones are kept and a portion is missing. The ten top clones account for about 9.4%, within a sample of 10,000 to 15,000 clones. This rearrangement joins TRBV6-2 or TRBV6-3 to TRBJ1-2; a weak D match, TRBD1 (5 bases). The sequence derives from a woman between 18 and 70 years old with a cervical HPV16 infection that either progressed to CIN3+ or cleared (not recorded which). The sequenced sample consisted of blood buffy coat. Incomplete CDR3 DNA: TGTGCCAGCAGCTACGGGACTAGCGGAAAGGTGAGGTACGAC. It codes for CASSYGTSGKVRYD. The CDR3 in its entirety is CASSYGTSGKVRYDYTF.